The 8 T cell receptor beta chains given below trace back to one sample, sequenced in a study of Tregs in tolerant kidney transplant recipients. The protocol was immunoSEQ multiplex PCR, while the TCRdb copy is restricted to in-frame clones and leaves out a portion. The repertoire holds fewer than 20,000 clones, with approximately 55% as singletons. Antigens for these TCRs are unknown. FACS sorting followed a 6-day coculture of CFSE-labeled recipient PBMCs with irradiated graft donor PBMCs. Specimen: CD4+ T cells from blood cultured with allogeneic cells, collected before the transplant. These receptors all come from a human patient who received a combined kidney and bone marrow transplant.

With respect to this clone: A read error may be the cause here, since a much bigger clone is one base away. The chain joins TRBV4-3 to TRBJ1-6; weak D call: TRBD1 (5 bases). In germline, CDR1 is LGHNA, CDR2 YSLEER. CDR3 length: 14 amino acids. This chain's CDR3 is CASSHPGRNSPPHF. The CDR3 DNA reads as TGCGCCAGCAGCCACCCAGGGAGGAATTCACCCCCCCACTTT.

This clone is medium-sized (0.01 to 0.1%). CDR3: CASSEAWWSEQYF. In DNA, the CDR3 is TGTGCCAGCAGTGAAGCCTGGTGGAGCGAGCAGTACTTC. The chain couples TRBV6-1 to TRBJ2-7; no clear D. The CDR3 runs 13 residues. Germline lookup yields CDR1 MNHNS and CDR2 SASEGT. The V gene lost 0 bases and the J gene lost 6 bases, with 9 bases spanning the gap.

The rearrangement joins TRBV7-2 to TRBJ2-3; 10 bases map to TRBD2. This CDR3 comprises 16 residues. V trimming: 3 bases; J trimming: 2 bases; junction bases outside the gene matches: 5. The germline CDR1 and CDR2 sequences are SGHTA and FQGNSA. The chain's CDR3 is CASSFRLAGSTDTQYF. Written as DNA, the CDR3 is TGTGCCAGCAGCTTCAGACTAGCGGGCTCCACAGATACGCAGTATTTT.

The chain is built from TRBV6-5 and TRBJ2-6; maybe TRBD1 (6 bases). Germline V gene data show CDR1 as MNHEY and CDR2 as SVGAGI. V lost 0 bases and J lost 15, with 18 bases in between. CDR3 length equals 15 residues. The CDR3 DNA is TGTGCCAGCAGTTACTCGTTGAGGACAGCGACCGCCCTGACTTTC. It is translated as CASSYSLRTATALTF.

The chain links TRBV6-1 to TRBJ2-7, with 12 bases that match TRBD2. The CDR3 is 14 residues long. Germline loops: CDR1 MNHNS, CDR2 SASEGT. After removal of 5 bases from V and 4 bases from J, the junction contained 3 bases not matched to a gene. In DNA, the CDR3 is TGTGCCAGCAGTCTAGGACTAGCGGGGTACGAGCAGTACTTC. Amino acids: CASSLGLAGYEQYF.

This clone has just a few counts. This chain connects TRBV21-1 to TRBJ1-3; the table gives TRBD1 as D, unverified against the DNA. TRBV21-1 is classified as a pseudogene. This CDR3 is built from 17 residues. In DNA, the CDR3 is TGTGCCAGCAGCGGACAGGGGGGCCCCCGGGGAGGAAACACCATATATTTT. It yields the protein CASSGQGGPRGGNTIYF.

This clone was counted a few times. The chain employs TRBV27 and TRBJ1-4; 7 bases match TRBD1. There are 16 residues in the CDR3. The V gene end was trimmed by 0 bases and the J gene end by 7 bases; junction bases not matched to a gene: 8. Looked up from germline, CDR1 is MNHEY and CDR2 is SMNVEV (reference sequence). CDR3 in amino acids: CASSLSQKGAGEKLFF. CDR3 nucleotide sequence: TGTGCCAGCAGTTTATCTCAGAAGGGGGCGGGTGAAAAACTGTTTTTT. Drawing the rest from reference TRBV27 and TRBJ1-4, the complete variable domain is EAQVTQNPRYLITVTGKKLTVTCSQNMNHEYMSWYRQDPGLGLRQIYYSMNVEVTDKGDVPEGYKVSRKEKRNFPLILESPSPNQTSLYFCASSLSQKGAGEKLFFGSGTQLSVL.

This sequence joins TRBV9 and TRBJ1-4, with D possibly being TRBD1 (6 bases). CDR1 SGDLS and CDR2 YYNGEE come from the germline V gene. V was shortened by 3 bases and J by 8 bases, with 17 bases between the two germline ends. This CDR3 has 15 residues. CDR3 residues: CASSAEVSGVEKLFF. CDR3 DNA: TGTGCCAGCAGCGCCGAGGTTTCAGGGGTAGAAAAACTGTTTTTT.